What follows describes a single T cell receptor beta chain. Sequenced by immunoSEQ multiplex PCR; TCRdb stores in-frame clones only, minus some. The table shows 73,000 or so clones, with 80% occurring only once. These data originate in a study of T cell responses to AZD1222 COVID-19 vaccine. Trimming removed 5 bases from V and 5 bases from J, with 12 bases in between. CDR1 is SGHAT, CDR2 FQDESV, per germline (reference sequence). The CDR3 contains 13 residues. The chain employs TRBV11-1 and TRBJ2-5; D not certain. Sequenced material: peripheral blood, taken 28 days after the second AZD1222 dose. The TCR comes from an adult who received the AZD1222 COVID-19 vaccine. CDR3 amino acids: CASSPRRAETQYF. CDR3 coding DNA: TGTGCCAGCAGCCCCAGAAGGGCGGAGACCCAGTACTTC.